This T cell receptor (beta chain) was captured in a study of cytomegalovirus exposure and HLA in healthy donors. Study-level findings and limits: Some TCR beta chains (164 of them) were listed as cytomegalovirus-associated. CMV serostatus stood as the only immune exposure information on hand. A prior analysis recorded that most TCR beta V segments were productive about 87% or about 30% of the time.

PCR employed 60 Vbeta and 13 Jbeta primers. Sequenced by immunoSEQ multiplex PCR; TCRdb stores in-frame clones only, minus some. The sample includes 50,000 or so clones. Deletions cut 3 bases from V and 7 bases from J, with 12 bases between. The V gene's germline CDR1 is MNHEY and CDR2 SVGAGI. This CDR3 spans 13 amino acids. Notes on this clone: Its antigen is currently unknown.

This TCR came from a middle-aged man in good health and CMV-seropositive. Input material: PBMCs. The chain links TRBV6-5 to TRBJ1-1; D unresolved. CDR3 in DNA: TGTGCCAGCAGTTATGGGTTTAGCGGTGAAGCTTTCTTT. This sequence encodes CASSYGFSGEAFF.